This T cell receptor (beta chain) appears in the sequencing data of a study of response to subunit inactivated influenza vaccine. This clonotype has only a few counts. Per the germline V gene, CDR1 is KGHDR and CDR2 is SFDVKD. V gave up 2 bases and J gave up 3 bases; unmatched junction bases: 7. There are 16 residues in the CDR3. One entry per CDR3 protein, called by TCRdb with MiXCR from the RT-PCR reads. The table has hundreds of thousands of distinct CDR3 sequences, 15% to 20% seen once. The origin of this receptor is a man in his forties or fifties who received an inactivated influenza vaccine. Here the sequenced sample was PBMCs from blood, taken more than 4 days after vaccination. The rearrangement joins TRBV24-1 to TRBJ1-2; the match to TRBD1 covers 8 bases. The CDR3: CATSDSMAGQDYGYTF. In DNA, the CDR3 is TGTGCCACCAGTGATTCCATGGCGGGACAGGACTATGGCTACACCTTC.